A single sample is the source of the 32 T cell receptor beta chains below, sequenced in a study of T-cell reconstitution after alpha-beta-depleted transplantation in children. Unique molecular identifiers were incorporated during preparation of the TCRbeta library. TCRdb reprocessed the PCR reads with MiXCR, giving one entry per CDR3 protein. The profile shows about 130,000 distinct CDR3 sequences, roughly 9% of them singletons. Material: PBMCs, mostly from graft donor cells, obtained 180 days after TCRalphabeta/CD19-depleted stem cell transplant. All receptors derive from a girl in the first two years of life who had a stem cell transplant for combined immunodeficiency, so the T cells may come from the graft donor.

The chain uses TRBV5-5 and TRBJ2-2; D remains ambiguous. The CDR3 totals 16 residues. V shed 1 base and J shed 3 bases, with 13 bases lying between them. Per germline, CDR1 SGHKS and CDR2 YYEKEE (reference sequence). CDR3 residues: CASSLWLLHDTGELFF. The CDR3 nucleotides read TGTGCCAGCAGCTTGTGGCTCCTTCACGACACCGGGGAGCTGTTTTTT.

This clonotype came up many times. The chain carries TRBV29-1 and TRBJ2-2, with 10 bases fitting TRBD1. With 4 bases clipped from V and 3 bases from J, the junction kept 26 bases outside the gene matches. This CDR3 comprises 22 residues. Germline CDR1 is SQVTM and CDR2 is ANQGSEA. Written as DNA, the CDR3 is TGCAGCGTTGGAGGCCGGGACAGGGGCCCTCTAAGGGAGGGCCTGGACACCGGGGAGCTGTTTTTT. This sequence encodes CSVGGRDRGPLREGLDTGELFF.

V gene TRBV5-6 combines with J gene TRBJ2-3, with D tentatively TRBD1 (5 bases). CDR1 and CDR2 from the germline V gene are SGHDT and YYEEEE. This CDR3 is 14 amino acids long. Trimming left V 7 bases short and J 3 bases short, with 15 bases between. The CDR3, as DNA: TGTGCCAGCCATGATTGGGGCAGGACAGATACGCAGTATTTT. This gives the protein CASHDWGRTDTQYF. Together with reference TRBV5-6 and TRBJ2-3, the CDR3 gives the full variable domain: DAGVTQSPTHLIKTRGQQVTLRCSPKSGHDTVSWYQQALGQGPQFIFQYYEEEERQRGNFPDRFSGHQFPNYSSELNVNALLLGDSALYLCASHDWGRTDTQYFGPGTRLTVL.

V gene TRBV29-1 combines with J gene TRBJ2-3, with 9 nucleotides matching TRBD2. The CDR3 runs 14 residues. With 0 bases clipped from V and 4 bases from J, the junction kept 2 bases outside the gene matches. Germline V gene data show CDR1 as SQVTM and CDR2 as ANQGSEA. CDR3 residues: CSVEEREGPDTQYF. In DNA, the CDR3 is TGCAGCGTTGAAGAGCGGGAGGGCCCAGATACGCAGTATTTT.

In its sample, this clonotype was seen a few times. The rearrangement joins TRBV10-3 to TRBJ1-2; TRBD1 matches at 7 bases. The CDR3 contains 15 residues. Per germline, CDR1 ENHRY and CDR2 SYGVKD. V lost 6 bases, J lost 5 bases, and 12 bases stayed unmatched. The DNA of the CDR3 is TGTGCCATCAGAGCCCACGACAGGGTTTATTATGGCTACACCTTC. Translating gives CAIRAHDRVYYGYTF.

Only a few counts were recorded for this clonotype. V is TRBV6-1 and J is TRBJ2-3; no reliable D call. Trimming took 5 bases from V and 0 from J, leaving 12 bases between them. Germline V gene lookup returns CDR1 MNHNS and CDR2 SASEGT. This CDR3 is 15 amino acids long. CDR3 sequence (DNA): TGTGCCAGCAGTCAGGAGCCTTCTAGCACAGATACGCAGTATTTT. Amino acid sequence: CASSQEPSSTDTQYF.

The V gene is TRBV29-1, the J gene TRBJ1-1; D is unclear. V dropped 4 bases and J dropped 6 bases, with 21 bases sitting between them. Germline V gene data show CDR1 as SQVTM and CDR2 as ANQGSEA. There are 15 residues in the CDR3. The CDR3 loop reads CSVGRADAGEAEAFF. CDR3 coding DNA: TGCAGCGTTGGGAGGGCAGACGCCGGCGAAGCTGAAGCTTTCTTT. Based on the CDR3 plus reference TRBV29-1 and TRBJ1-1, the full variable domain is SAVISQKPSRDICQRGTSLTIQCQVDSQVTMMFWYRQQPGQSLTLIATANQGSEATYESGFVIDKFPISRPNLTFSTLTVSNMSPEDSSIYLCSVGRADAGEAEAFFGQGTRLTVV.

This clonotype was observed a few times. The CDR3 coding sequence is TGTGCCAGCAGATTGGACAGGGGCAATGAGCAGTTCTTC. Its protein is CASRLDRGNEQFF. The chain uses TRBV6-2 or TRBV6-3 and TRBJ2-1, with TRBD1 identical over 9 bases. Germline V CDR1 and CDR2: MNHEY, SVGEGT. CDR3 length: 13 residues. The V gene end was trimmed by 6 bases and the J gene end by 6 bases; junction bases not matched to a gene: 3.

The rearrangement uses TRBV5-5 and TRBJ1-2; TRBD1 matches at 7 bases. The germline gives CDR1 SGHKS, CDR2 YYEKEE (reference sequence). CDR3 length: 14 residues. V shed 5 bases and J 3 bases; nucleotides not matched to a gene: 7. The CDR3 sequence: CASRSGTAHYGYTF. DNA of the CDR3: TGTGCCAGCAGATCTGGGACAGCCCACTATGGCTACACCTTC. The full variable domain, in which reference TRBV5-5 and TRBJ1-2 provide the parts outside the CDR3, is DAGVTQSPTHLIKTRGQQVTLRCSPISGHKSVSWYQQVLGQGPQFIFQYYEKEERGRGNFPDRFSARQFPNYSSELNVNALLLGDSALYLCASRSGTAHYGYTFGSGTRLTVV.

The chain combines TRBV5-1 with TRBJ2-3, with 9 nucleotides matching TRBD1. V shed 4 bases, J shed 5 bases, and the junction held 5 bases outside the gene matches. The CDR3 has 14 amino acids. Germline-derived CDR1 and CDR2 are SGHRS and YFSETQ. The chain's CDR3 is CASSLGQGVDTQYF. In DNA form, the CDR3 reads TGCGCCAGCAGCCTGGGACAGGGTGTAGATACGCAGTATTTT.

The chain links TRBV19 to TRBJ1-2; 9 positions match TRBD1. This CDR3 region has 14 residues. Trimming took 4 bases from V and 6 from J; bases not matched to a gene: 6. Germline CDR1 LNHDA, CDR2 SQIVND (reference sequence). The CDR3 protein is CASSTYRDRDGYTF. CDR3 coding DNA: TGTGCCAGTAGTACCTACCGGGACAGGGATGGCTACACCTTC. Filled out from reference TRBV19 and TRBJ1-2, the complete variable domain reads DGGITQSPKYLFRKEGQNVTLSCEQNLNHDAMYWYRQDPGQGLRLIYYSQIVNDFQKGDIAEGYSVSREKKESFPLTVTSAQKNPTAFYLCASSTYRDRDGYTFGSGTRLTVV.

The chain is built from TRBV7-6 and TRBJ1-5; D uncertain. Trimming pared 5 bases from V and 1 base from J, leaving 12 bases between. The germline V gene has CDR1 SGHVS and CDR2 FNYEAQ. CDR3 length: 15 residues. The CDR3 DNA follows: TGTGCCAGCAGCCCCGACCCGGGGAGCAATCAGCCCCAGCATTTT. It specifies CASSPDPGSNQPQHF.

This chain joins TRBV6-1 and TRBJ1-1, with a tentative D call TRBD1 (5 bases). The CDR3 spans 13 residues. The V and J ends lost 6 bases and 4 bases respectively, with 12 bases between them. From germline, CDR1 is MNHNS and CDR2 SASEGT. The CDR3 nucleotides are TGTGCCAGCAGCCTTGACAGACCCACTGAAGCTTTCTTT. This translates into CASSLDRPTEAFF.

Written as DNA, the CDR3 is TGTGCCATCAGTGAGGGTAATCAGCCCCAGCATTTT. Translating gives CAISEGNQPQHF. The V call is TRBV10-3, the J call TRBJ1-5; D is ambiguous. This CDR3 has 12 residues. Germline loops: CDR1 ENHRY, CDR2 SYGVKD. V lost 2 bases and J 4 bases, leaving 3 bases between the germline ends.

The genes are TRBV5-1 and TRBJ2-6, with 7 bases fitting TRBD1. The CDR3 spans 19 residues. The J segment lost 3 bases and the V segment lost 1 base, leaving 13 bases of the junction unmatched. Germline assignment: CDR1 SGHRS and CDR2 YFSETQ. CDR3 sequence: CASSLPRQGGEDGANVLTF. The DNA for the CDR3 is TGCGCCAGCAGCTTGCCCCGACAGGGCGGAGAGGATGGGGCCAACGTCCTGACTTTC.

This clonotype was seen only a few times. J is TRBJ2-5 and V is TRBV7-2; D is ambiguous. Germline lookup yields CDR1 SGHTA and CDR2 FQGNSA. V was clipped by 0 bases and J by 2 bases, with 13 bases between them. The CDR3 has 16 amino acids. CDR3 protein: CASSLAGPYLQETQYF. The CDR3 DNA sequence: TGTGCCAGCAGCTTAGCTGGGCCCTATCTTCAAGAGACCCAGTACTTC.

In this sample, this clonotype turned up a few times. The J gene is TRBJ1-2, the V gene TRBV12-3 or TRBV12-4; TRBD1 might be the D (5 bases). The CDR3 is 17 residues long. The V end was cut by 3 bases, the J end by 4 bases, with 21 bases between. CDR3 in amino acids: CASSFPPVGAGGYGYTF. The CDR3, as DNA: TGTGCCAGCAGTTTCCCGCCTGTTGGGGCCGGGGGCTATGGCTACACCTTC.

The V and J genes are TRBV6-2 or TRBV6-3 and TRBJ2-7; perhaps TRBD2 as D (7 bases). The CDR3 runs 8 residues. Per germline, CDR1 MNHEY and CDR2 SVGEGT. CDR3 amino acids: CARGGQYF. CDR3 in DNA: TGTGCAAGGGGGGGGCAGTACTTC.

The chain uses TRBV10-2 and TRBJ2-1, with TRBD2 identical over 9 bases. The CDR3 runs 16 residues. From germline, CDR1 is WSHSY and CDR2 SAAADI. V trimming: 7 bases; J trimming: 10 bases; junction bases outside the gene matches: 17. The DNA of the CDR3 is TGCGCCAGCAAGGGCGGGGGGGCGTCGTACAATGGGGAGCAGTTCTTC. The encoded protein is CASKGGGASYNGEQFF.

V gene TRBV7-7 combines with J gene TRBJ2-3; 7 nucleotides match TRBD2. CDR3 length: 19 residues. Germline CDR1 and CDR2: SSHAT and FNYEAQ (reference sequence). The V and J ends lost 5 bases and 6 bases, in that order; junction bases with no gene match: 23. The CDR3 bases are TGTGCCAGCAGCCTTATGCTATACCCTCGGGGAGGGTCTAACGATACGCAGTATTTT. It is translated as CASSLMLYPRGGSNDTQYF.

In DNA, the CDR3 is TGTGCCAGCAGCTTGCGACTAGCGGGATTGGACGAGCAGTACTTC. This translates into CASSLRLAGLDEQYF. The chain has TRBV7-3 and TRBJ2-7, with 11 positions matching TRBD2. Germline values: CDR1 SGHTA, CDR2 FQGTGA. With 3 bases clipped from V and 5 bases from J, the junction kept 6 bases outside the gene matches. This CDR3 region has 15 residues. Combining the CDR3 with reference TRBV7-3 and TRBJ2-7 gives the whole variable domain GAGVSQTPSNKVTEKGKYVELRCDPISGHTALYWYRQSLGQGPEFLIYFQGTGAADDSGLPNDRFFAVRPEGSVSTLKIQRTERGDSAVYLCASSLRLAGLDEQYFGPGTRLTVT.

Only a few counts were recorded for this clonotype. The rearrangement joins TRBV12-3 or TRBV12-4 to TRBJ1-4; D is unclear. V lost 6 bases to trimming and J lost 8 bases, with 19 bases between them. This CDR3 has 15 residues. CDR3 DNA: TGTGCCAGCAGCATAGACTCCCTCGGAGCGGAAAAACTGTTTTTT. Translating it yields CASSIDSLGAEKLFF.

The chain uses TRBV19 and TRBJ1-1; a possible D gene is TRBD1 (5 bases). The CDR3 contains 13 residues. Germline assignment: CDR1 LNHDA and CDR2 SQIVND (reference sequence). The V end lost 6 bases, the J end lost 6 bases, and 14 bases lay between the germline ends. CDR3 sequence (DNA): TGTGCCAGTAGCTTGACAGCTTACCCTGAAGCTTTCTTT. Amino acid sequence: CASSLTAYPEAFF.

This clonotype showed up just a few times. CDR3 bases: TGTGCCAGCAGCCCCCCCGGACTAAACTACAATGAGCAGTTCTTC. Encoded protein: CASSPPGLNYNEQFF. This sequence joins TRBV6-2 or TRBV6-3 and TRBJ2-1; tentatively, D is TRBD2 (6 bases). The CDR3 length is 15 residues. V lost 6 bases to trimming and J lost 3 bases, with 15 bases between them. In germline, CDR1 is MNHEY, CDR2 SVGEGT.

Only a few counts were recorded for this clonotype. Mismatch with germline at one junction end may stem from a read error. V is TRBV19 and J is TRBJ1-2, with 8 bases identical to TRBD1. CDR3 length equals 17 residues. CDR1 LNHDA and CDR2 SQIVND come from the germline V gene (reference sequence). CDR3 residues: CASSLLGGTGTNYGYTF. DNA for the CDR3: TGTGCCAGTAGCCTCCTCGGTGGGACAGGAACTAACTATGGCTACACCTTT.

A few counts support this clonotype. The chain joins TRBV25-1 to TRBJ2-7, with D perhaps TRBD2 (5 bases). V was shortened by 2 bases and J by 5 bases, with 7 bases between the two germline ends. The germline V gene encodes CDR1 MGHDK and CDR2 SYGVNS. CDR3 length equals 12 residues. The CDR3 bases are TGTGCCAGCAGTGAAGGTAGCGACGAGCAGTACTTC. Protein: CASSEGSDEQYF.

The CDR3 sequence is CASSSQTPAPVLTYEQYF. In nucleotides, the CDR3 is TGTGCCAGCAGTTCCCAGACACCAGCCCCGGTACTCACCTACGAGCAGTACTTC. V gene TRBV11-2 combines with J gene TRBJ2-7, with D unclear. CDR3 length: 18 residues. V dropped 6 bases and J dropped 2 bases, with 26 bases sitting between them. Germline loops: CDR1 SGHAT, CDR2 FQNNGV.

This rearrangement joins TRBV24-1 to TRBJ2-2, with TRBD2 as a possible D gene (5 bases). This CDR3 is 16 amino acids long. Trimming stripped 1 base from V and 1 base from J, with 9 bases between. In germline, CDR1 is KGHDR, CDR2 SFDVKD. The CDR3, as DNA: TGTGCCACCAGTGATTTCTTCGCGGGGAACACCGGGGAGCTGTTTTTT. Translated, it gives CATSDFFAGNTGELFF.

This clonotype was seen many times. The chain uses TRBV12-3 or TRBV12-4 and TRBJ2-1, with a weak D call TRBD1 (5 bases). This CDR3 is built from 15 residues. V was cut by 5 bases and J by 8 bases, with 19 bases left in between. The CDR3 spells CASSLQDIPHDEQFF. The CDR3, as DNA: TGTGCCAGCAGTCTCCAGGACATACCCCATGATGAGCAGTTCTTC.

CDR3 DNA sequence: TGCGCCAGCAGCGTGGGGACTAGCGGGAGGATGTGGTTATCCTACGAGCAGTACTTC. This sequence encodes CASSVGTSGRMWLSYEQYF. The chain carries TRBV5-1 and TRBJ2-7; 15 positions match TRBD2. Germline CDR1 is SGHRS and CDR2 is YFSETQ. The J segment lost 1 base and the V segment lost 4 bases, leaving 12 bases of the junction unmatched. The CDR3 is 19 residues long.

The table lists this clonotype with a few counts. V gene TRBV12-3 or TRBV12-4 combines with J gene TRBJ2-7; the match to TRBD1 covers 10 bases. V dropped 6 bases and J dropped 4; count of bases not matched to a gene: 9. This CDR3 spans 15 amino acids. CDR3 region: CASRLDRGRGYEQYF. The CDR3 DNA follows: TGTGCCAGCAGACTAGACAGGGGGCGTGGTTACGAGCAGTACTTC.

A few counts support this clonotype. The chain combines TRBV28 with TRBJ2-1, with 13 bases matching TRBD2. The V segment lost 5 bases and the J segment 6 bases; nucleotides outside the gene matches: 10. The CDR3 extends over 17 amino acids. Germline CDR1 reads MDHEN; CDR2 reads SYDVKM. The CDR3 spells CASSPIWTSGGFNEQFF. Written as DNA, the CDR3 is TGTGCCAGCAGTCCCATTTGGACTAGCGGGGGTTTCAATGAGCAGTTCTTC.